Below, 13 T cell receptor beta chains from the same sample are listed, as sequenced in a study of glioma-infiltrating T cells after dendritic cell vaccination (dated by TCRdb to 2016 to 2018). Receptor amplification or capture employed the immunoSEQ multiplex PCR assay. TCRdb provides this immuneACCESS table in a form limited to in-frame rearrangements. Some clones are lacking; in checked studies, under half of them reflect an unresolved V gene, and why the rest are absent is not known. Here the sample has around 72,000 clones; about 76% occur a single time. Of the sample, 7% to 9.5% falls within the top ten clones. The sample consisted of blood, taken before dendritic cell vaccination. The source of these receptors is a human donor with glioblastoma.

The CDR3 nucleotides read TGTGCCAGCAGCCGGAATGCGGGGACAGGGACCTACGAGCAGTACTTC. Protein sequence: CASSRNAGTGTYEQYF. The chain joins TRBV11-2 to TRBJ2-7; 9 positions match TRBD1. The CDR3 length is 16 residues. Germline CDR1 is SGHAT and CDR2 is FQNNGV. Trimming took 5 bases from V and 2 from J; bases not matched to a gene: 10.

V gene TRBV5-6 combines with J gene TRBJ2-1; D is perhaps TRBD2 (5 bases). CDR3 length: 14 amino acids. Germline loops: CDR1 SGHDT, CDR2 YYEEEE. Trimming removed 0 bases at V and 6 bases at J, with 10 bases between. The CDR3 loop is CASSLVRRSNEQFF. Written as DNA, the CDR3 is TGTGCCAGCAGCTTGGTCAGGAGGAGCAATGAGCAGTTCTTC. The full variable domain, in which reference TRBV5-6 and TRBJ2-1 provide the parts outside the CDR3, is DAGVTQSPTHLIKTRGQQVTLRCSPKSGHDTVSWYQQALGQGPQFIFQYYEEEERQRGNFPDRFSGHQFPNYSSELNVNALLLGDSALYLCASSLVRRSNEQFFGPGTRLTVL.

V gene TRBV2 combines with J gene TRBJ1-2; perhaps TRBD1 as D (6 bases). CDR3 size: 15 residues. Germline V gene data show CDR1 as SNHLY and CDR2 as FYNNEI. Trimming removed 6 bases from V and 8 bases from J, with 22 bases in between. CDR3 amino acids: CASRALVTGPRGYTF. In nucleotides, the CDR3 is TGTGCCAGCAGAGCGTTAGTGACAGGCCCTCGGGGCTACACCTTC.

The chain has TRBV2 and TRBJ2-3; 11 nucleotides align to TRBD2. The junction had 8 bases not matched to a gene; V was cut back by 0 bases and J by 3 bases. The CDR3 loop spans 18 amino acids. CDR1 is SNHLY and CDR2 is FYNNEI in the germline V gene. The CDR3 DNA follows: TGTGCCAGCAGTGAAGCGCTTCTTGTAGCGGGGGGGACAGATACGCAGTATTTT. The encoded protein is CASSEALLVAGGTDTQYF.

V usage is TRBV7-3 and J usage is TRBJ2-7, with 8 bases that match TRBD1. V was pared by 5 bases and J by 11 bases, with 14 bases of the junction left unmatched. The CDR3 totals 14 residues. CDR1 SGHTA and CDR2 FQGTGA come from the germline V gene. CDR3 DNA sequence: TGTGCCAGCAGCCGCCAGGGGGACAGGCCTCCGAAGTACTTC. It encodes CASSRQGDRPPKYF.

CDR3 in amino acids: CASSLLFQGALDQPQHF. CDR3 bases: TGTGCCAGCAGTTTATTGTTCCAGGGGGCATTAGATCAGCCCCAGCATTTT. The V call is TRBV27, the J call TRBJ1-5; 8 nucleotides line up with TRBD1. CDR1 is MNHEY and CDR2 is SMNVEV in the germline V gene (reference sequence). This CDR3 contains 17 residues. V lost 1 base and J lost 5; bases outside the gene matches: 10.

The rearrangement links TRBV5-1 to TRBJ2-7; D is unresolved. The length of the CDR3 is 13 residues. Germline CDR1 SGHRS, CDR2 YFSETQ. Between the trimmed V and J ends, which lost 3 bases and 1 base, there was a span of 8 bases. The CDR3: CASSYAQSYEQYF. Written as DNA, the CDR3 is TGCGCCAGCAGCTACGCACAGTCCTACGAGCAGTACTTC.

The J gene is TRBJ2-2, the V gene TRBV9; TRBD1 matches at 10 bases. The CDR3 spans 15 residues. Germline V gene data show CDR1 as SGDLS and CDR2 as YYNGEE. Trimming removed 6 bases from V and 4 bases from J; junction bases left unmatched: 6. The CDR3: CASTKGQGLTGELFF. CDR3 nucleotide sequence: TGTGCCAGCACCAAGGGACAGGGGCTCACCGGGGAGCTGTTTTTT.

This chain uses TRBV7-2 with TRBJ1-2; D remains ambiguous. V was shortened by 2 bases and J by 7 bases, with 11 bases between the two germline ends. CDR1 SGHTA and CDR2 FQGNSA come from the germline V gene. The CDR3 spans 13 residues. This chain's CDR3 is CASSLPTEGGYTF. The CDR3 nucleotides read TGTGCCAGCAGCTTACCGACCGAGGGTGGCTACACCTTC.

V usage is TRBV6-5 and J usage is TRBJ1-1, with a possible D match to TRBD1 (6 bases). V lost 8 bases and J lost 10, with 20 bases in between. Germline CDR1 MNHEY, CDR2 SVGAGI. The CDR3 loop spans 13 amino acids. CDR3 residues: CASVFLQGIGAFF. In nucleotides, the CDR3 is TGTGCCAGCGTTTTTCTCCAGGGGATCGGAGCTTTCTTT.

The gene calls are TRBV4-1 and TRBJ2-3; perhaps TRBD2 as D (6 bases). V dropped 0 bases and J dropped 8 bases, with 12 bases sitting between them. The CDR3 contains 14 residues. Germline V lookup: CDR1 MGHRA, CDR2 YSYEKL. DNA of the CDR3: TGCGCCAGCAGCCAAGATCGTACCGGGGGTACGCAGTATTTT. Protein sequence: CASSQDRTGGTQYF.

CDR3 sequence: CAWAEGTAHYEQYF. The CDR3 coding sequence is TGTGCCTGGGCGGAGGGGACAGCGCACTACGAGCAGTACTTC. The chain recombines TRBV30 with TRBJ2-7, with D possibly matching TRBD1 (7 bases). Trimming stripped 5 bases from V and 3 bases from J, with 17 bases between. The CDR3 runs 14 residues. Per the germline V gene, CDR1 is GTSNPN and CDR2 is SVGIG (reference sequence).

V is TRBV9 and J is TRBJ2-3; D ambiguous. CDR1 and CDR2 from the germline V gene are SGDLS and YYNGEE. This CDR3 comprises 14 residues. With 4 bases removed from V and 4 bases from J, the gap between germline ends came to 13 bases. Here the CDR3 reads CASSPHEVADTQYF. CDR3 nucleotides: TGTGCCAGCAGCCCCCACGAGGTCGCAGATACGCAGTATTTT.